This passage covers 20 T cell receptor beta chains from one sample sequenced in a study of shared clonotypes between healthy human individuals (dated by TCRdb to 2020 to 2022). The method behind the library was the immunoSEQ multiplex PCR assay. Here the immuneACCESS table is served through TCRdb, limited to in-frame sequences with V and J called. Missing clones are a known gap in these copies; in checked studies unresolved V genes cover under half, and the rest lacks a known reason. The sample data list roughly 2.6 million clones, and around nine tenths of these were observed just once. Together, the top ten hold about 0.13% of the sample. Sequencing used naive CD4+ T cells sorted from blood. The sample's cell subset or site label is to be understood as: CD45RA+ positively selected. All receptors derive from a man aged 18-30 years in good health.

The rearrangement joins TRBV7-6 to TRBJ1-6; perhaps TRBD1 as D (6 bases). With 5 bases removed from V and 6 bases from J, the gap between germline ends came to 11 bases. Germline loops: CDR1 SGHVS, CDR2 FNYEAQ. The CDR3 has 14 amino acids. The chain's CDR3 is CASSRGQLNSPLHF. CDR3 sequence (DNA): TGTGCCAGCAGCAGAGGACAGCTTAATTCACCCCTCCACTTT. Full variable domain (missing parts from reference TRBV7-6 and TRBJ1-6): GAGVSQSPRYKVTKRGQDVALRCDPISGHVSLYWYRQALGQGPEFLTYFNYEAQQDKSGLPNDRFSAERPEGSISTLTIQRTEQRDSAMYRCASSRGQLNSPLHFGNGTRLTVT.

This sequence joins TRBV5-8 and TRBJ1-6; 9 bases are shared with TRBD1. V lost 2 bases to trimming and J lost 9 bases; unmatched junction nucleotides: 9. The germline V gene encodes CDR1 SGHTS and CDR2 YDEGEE. This CDR3 contains 16 residues. The CDR3 region is CASSFPGQGFGSPLHF. DNA for the CDR3: TGTGCCAGCAGCTTTCCGGGACAGGGTTTTGGTTCACCCCTCCACTTT.

The V gene is TRBV29-1, the J gene TRBJ1-1; D might be TRBD1 (6 bases). Germline CDR1 and CDR2: SQVTM and ANQGSEA. The CDR3 totals 14 residues. Trimming pared 7 bases from V and 5 bases from J, leaving 20 bases between. CDR3 region: CSAAHGVRGTEAFF. For the CDR3, the DNA is TGCAGCGCCGCCCATGGGGTAAGGGGGACTGAAGCTTTCTTT. Variable domain in full (rest from reference TRBV29-1 and TRBJ1-1): SAVISQKPSRDICQRGTSLTIQCQVDSQVTMMFWYRQQPGQSLTLIATANQGSEATYESGFVIDKFPISRPNLTFSTLTVSNMSPEDSSIYLCSAAHGVRGTEAFFGQGTRLTVV.

CDR3: CAISGFQGQETQYF. DNA for the CDR3: TGTGCCATCAGTGGTTTCCAGGGCCAAGAGACCCAGTACTTC. The chain couples TRBV10-3 to TRBJ2-5, with D perhaps matching TRBD1 (5 bases). The V end lost 4 bases, the J end lost 1 base, and 10 bases lay between the germline ends. Germline V gives CDR1 ENHRY, CDR2 SYGVKD. The CDR3 length is 14 residues.

This rearrangement joins TRBV4-1 to TRBJ2-1, with TRBD1 matching 10 bases. The trim removed 3 bases at V and 8 bases at J, leaving 10 bases unmatched. Germline CDR1 is MGHRA and CDR2 is YSYEKL. CDR3 length equals 16 residues. The CDR3 DNA reads as TGCGCCAGCAGCCAGCCGGGACAGGGGTTCAGGGATGAGCAGTTCTTC. It translates to CASSQPGQGFRDEQFF.

For the CDR3, the DNA is TGCGCCAGCAGGACGGAAAATAGCAATCAGCCCCAGCATTTT. This sequence encodes CASRTENSNQPQHF. This chain joins TRBV10-2 and TRBJ1-5; no firm D call. The V end lost 6 bases, the J end lost 0 bases, and 9 bases lay between the germline ends. Germline lookup yields CDR1 WSHSY and CDR2 SAAADI. CDR3 length: 14 residues.

The J gene is TRBJ2-2, the V gene TRBV5-1; D possibly matches TRBD1 or TRBD2 (6 bases each). The CDR3 is 15 residues long. Trimming took 4 bases from V and 2 from J, leaving 12 bases between them. Germline-derived CDR1 and CDR2 are SGHRS and YFSETQ. CDR3 nucleotides: TGCGCCAGCAGCCAGGGGACTCGCAACACCGGGGAGCTGTTTTTT. It is translated as CASSQGTRNTGELFF.

The chain carries TRBV6-1 and TRBJ2-7, with TRBD2 identical over 9 bases. Germline values: CDR1 MNHNS, CDR2 SASEGT. The CDR3 extends over 15 amino acids. Losses at the gene ends were 4 bases for V and 5 bases for J; bases not matched to a gene: 9. The CDR3 coding sequence is TGTGCCAGCAGTGTCCGACTAGCGGACCTAGACGAGCAGTACTTC. It codes for CASSVRLADLDEQYF.

This chain uses TRBV30 with TRBJ2-1; D unclear. This CDR3 has 14 amino acids. Trimming took off 0 bases at V and 0 bases at J, with 6 bases between the two ends. Germline assignment: CDR1 GTSNPN and CDR2 SVGIG (reference sequence). CDR3: CAWSVSSSYNEQFF. In DNA form, the CDR3 reads TGTGCCTGGAGTGTGTCAAGCTCCTACAATGAGCAGTTCTTC.

The V gene is TRBV6-5, the J gene TRBJ1-2; D might be TRBD1 (5 bases). The germline V gene encodes CDR1 MNHEY and CDR2 SVGAGI. The CDR3 has 15 amino acids. V shed 3 bases and J shed 2 bases, with 13 bases lying between them. This CDR3 is CASSYVRGTNYGYTF. The CDR3 region has the DNA TGTGCCAGCAGTTATGTACGGGGCACAAACTATGGCTACACCTTC.

The chain carries TRBV30 and TRBJ2-5; the D is unclear. Looked up from germline, CDR1 is GTSNPN and CDR2 is SVGIG (reference sequence). The length of the CDR3 is 14 residues. The V end lost 0 bases, the J end lost 1 base, and 9 bases lay between the germline ends. CDR3 DNA sequence: TGTGCCTGGAGTGTATTGCGCGGCCAAGAGACCCAGTACTTC. As protein: CAWSVLRGQETQYF.

The DNA of the CDR3 is TGCGCCAGCAGCCAAGTTTACAGCGGCCGGGATACGCAGTATTTT. It yields the protein CASSQVYSGRDTQYF. V and J are TRBV4-1 and TRBJ2-3; D possibly corresponds to TRBD2 (5 bases). V gave up 1 base and J gave up 6 bases, with 14 bases separating them. Germline V gene sequence: CDR1 MGHRA, CDR2 YSYEKL. The CDR3 consists of 15 residues.

The rearrangement uses TRBV19 and TRBJ1-2; D is possibly TRBD1 (5 bases). Looked up from germline, CDR1 is LNHDA and CDR2 is SQIVND (reference sequence). This CDR3 is 14 amino acids long. The germline V and J ends were trimmed by 3 bases and 2 bases, with 10 bases remaining between them. CDR3 loop: CASSMLGENYGYTF. The CDR3 DNA reads as TGTGCCAGTAGTATGTTGGGGGAAAACTATGGCTACACCTTC.

The genes are TRBV5-1 and TRBJ2-7, with TRBD2 matching 7 bases. Germline assignment: CDR1 SGHRS and CDR2 YFSETQ. The CDR3 extends over 15 amino acids. Trimming cost V 4 bases and J 5 bases; bases outside gene matches: 12. CDR3 loop: CASSVQGGGRNEQYF. CDR3 bases: TGCGCCAGCAGCGTCCAGGGAGGCGGGAGAAACGAGCAGTACTTC.

This chain connects TRBV30 to TRBJ1-5; D is unresolved. The CDR3 contains 13 residues. V was pared by 0 bases and J by 3 bases, with 6 bases between. The germline CDR1 and CDR2 sequences are GTSNPN and SVGIG (reference sequence). In DNA, the CDR3 is TGTGCCTGGAGTGTACGCAACAATCAGCCCCAGCATTTT. This encodes CAWSVRNNQPQHF.

This rearrangement joins TRBV7-9 to TRBJ2-7; 8 bases are shared with TRBD2. Per the germline V gene, CDR1 is SEHNR and CDR2 is FQNEAQ (reference sequence). Unmatched junction bases numbered 15, after V lost 5 bases and J lost 3 bases. CDR3 length equals 17 residues. The CDR3 protein is CASSVDPSGLRVYEQYF. CDR3 nucleotides: TGTGCCAGCAGCGTCGATCCTAGCGGGCTTAGGGTCTACGAGCAGTACTTC.

This chain uses TRBV10-2 with TRBJ2-3, with D perhaps matching TRBD1 (6 bases). Germline V lookup: CDR1 WSHSY, CDR2 SAAADI. This CDR3 has 17 amino acids. The germline V and J ends were trimmed by 6 bases and 3 bases, with 22 bases remaining between them. The CDR3 bases are TGCGCCAGCAGGAGGGGGAAACAGTTTGTGTCGACAGATACGCAGTATTTT. The encoded protein is CASRRGKQFVSTDTQYF.

The rearrangement uses TRBV16 and TRBJ2-6; unclear D gene. The germline V gene encodes CDR1 KGHSY and CDR2 FQNENV. V lost 11 bases and J lost 3, with 11 bases in between. The CDR3 has 13 amino acids. The CDR3 reads CAVRYGGANVLTF. DNA for the CDR3: TGTGCCGTTCGTTACGGTGGGGCCAACGTCCTGACTTTC.

This clone has a single count. At the DNA level, this CDR3 is encoded by other sequences in the same sample as well. The chain joins TRBV10-3 to TRBJ1-3, with D uncertain. With 2 bases removed from V and 0 bases from J, the gap between germline ends came to 8 bases. The CDR3 runs to 15 residues. The germline V gene encodes CDR1 ENHRY and CDR2 SYGVKD. CDR3 sequence reads: CAISEGRDSGNTIYF. CDR3 in DNA: TGTGCCATCAGTGAGGGTAGAGACTCTGGAAACACCATATATTTT.

This chain connects TRBV6-4 to TRBJ1-5, with 8 positions matching TRBD1. Trimming removed 6 bases from V and 8 bases from J; junction bases left unmatched: 18. This CDR3 spans 17 amino acids. Germline CDR1 and CDR2: MRHNA and SNTAGT. In DNA, the CDR3 is TGTGCCAGCAGGAACCGGGACAGGCCCGAGGTTCGGAAGCCCCAGCATTTT. Translating gives CASRNRDRPEVRKPQHF.